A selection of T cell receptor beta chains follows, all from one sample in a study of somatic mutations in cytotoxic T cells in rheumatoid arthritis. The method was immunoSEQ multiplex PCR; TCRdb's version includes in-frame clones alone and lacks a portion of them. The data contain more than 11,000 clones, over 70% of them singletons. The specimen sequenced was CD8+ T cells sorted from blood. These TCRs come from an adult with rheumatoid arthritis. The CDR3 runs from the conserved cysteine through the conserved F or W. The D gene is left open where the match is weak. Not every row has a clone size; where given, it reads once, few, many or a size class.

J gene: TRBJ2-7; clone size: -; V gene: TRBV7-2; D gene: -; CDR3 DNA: TGTGCCAGCAGCTTAGCTCCCGTCTACGAGCAGTACTTC; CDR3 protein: CASSLAPVYEQYF
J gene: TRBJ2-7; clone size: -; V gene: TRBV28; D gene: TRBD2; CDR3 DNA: TGTGCCACCTCCTGGGGCGGGGGTGCCTACGAGCAGTACTTC; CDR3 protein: CATSWGGGAYEQYF
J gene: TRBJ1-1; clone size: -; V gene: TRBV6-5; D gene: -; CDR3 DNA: TGTGCCAGCAGTTACACCAACACTGAAGCTTTCTTT; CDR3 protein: CASSYTNTEAFF
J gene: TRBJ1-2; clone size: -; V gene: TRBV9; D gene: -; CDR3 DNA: TGTGCCAGCAGCGTAGCTACAAGGGAGGGGGGCCGACCTAACTATGGCTACACCTTC; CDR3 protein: CASSVATREGGRPNYGYTF
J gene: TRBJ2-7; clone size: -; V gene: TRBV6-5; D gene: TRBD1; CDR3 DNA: TGTGCCAGCAGTTACGCAGGGGGCCGATACGAGCAGTACTTC; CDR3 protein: CASSYAGGRYEQYF
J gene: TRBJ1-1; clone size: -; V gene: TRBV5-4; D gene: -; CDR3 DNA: TGTGCCAGCAGCCGGGGGAACACTGAAGCTTTCTTT; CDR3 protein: CASSRGNTEAFF
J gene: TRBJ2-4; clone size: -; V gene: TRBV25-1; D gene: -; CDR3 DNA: TGTGCCAGCAGTCTGGGGGGCCCCAAAAACATTCAGTACTTC; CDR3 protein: CASSLGGPKNIQYF
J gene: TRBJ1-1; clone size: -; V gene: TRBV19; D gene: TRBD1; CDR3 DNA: TGTGCCAGTAGTATTTTCGGGACAGCTAGCGTTTTGACTTTCTTT; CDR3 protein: CASSIFGTASVLTFF
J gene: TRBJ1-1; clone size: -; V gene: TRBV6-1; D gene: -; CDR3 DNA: TGTGCCAGCAGTGTTAGTCCGGGGAAGATCACTGAAGCTTTCTTT; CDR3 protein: CASSVSPGKITEAFF
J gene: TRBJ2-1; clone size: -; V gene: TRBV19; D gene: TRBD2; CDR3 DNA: TGTGCCAGTAGTATAGAAGGACTAGCGGGCGGACGCTTACATTACAATGAGCAGTTCTTC; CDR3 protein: CASSIEGLAGGRLHYNEQFF
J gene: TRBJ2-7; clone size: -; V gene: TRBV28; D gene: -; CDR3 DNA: TGTGCCAGCAGTTTTGGTTTAGGGAGCTACGAGCAGTACTTC; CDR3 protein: CASSFGLGSYEQYF
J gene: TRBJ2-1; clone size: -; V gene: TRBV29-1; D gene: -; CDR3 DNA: TGCAGCGTGTACCCGGTCGGGAATGAGCAGTTCTTC; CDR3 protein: CSVYPVGNEQFF
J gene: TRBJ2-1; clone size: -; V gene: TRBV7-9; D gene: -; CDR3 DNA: TGTGCCAGCAGCTGGGGCGGATTCTACAATGAGCAGTTCTTC; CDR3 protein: CASSWGGFYNEQFF
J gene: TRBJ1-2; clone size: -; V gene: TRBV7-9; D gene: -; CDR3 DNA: TGTGCCAGCAGCGAATATGGCTACACCTTC; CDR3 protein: CASSEYGYTF
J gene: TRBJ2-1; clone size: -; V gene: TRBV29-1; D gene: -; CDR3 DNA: TGCAGCGTTGAAGATAGGACTCTCGACGGGCAGTTCTTC; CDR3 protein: CSVEDRTLDGQFF
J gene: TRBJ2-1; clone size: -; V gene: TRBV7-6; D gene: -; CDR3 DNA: TGTGCCAGCAGCTTAACCCCGGGCCTCTACAATGAGCAGTTCTTC; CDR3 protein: CASSLTPGLYNEQFF
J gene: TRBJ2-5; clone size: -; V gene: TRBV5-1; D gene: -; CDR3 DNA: TGCGCCACCAGGCCGGGGGACGAAGAGACCCAGTACTTC; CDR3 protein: CATRPGDEETQYF
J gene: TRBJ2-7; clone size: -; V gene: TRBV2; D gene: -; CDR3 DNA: TGTGCCAGCAGAACACTGCCTCCCTCCTACGAGCAGTACTTC; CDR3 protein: CASRTLPPSYEQYF
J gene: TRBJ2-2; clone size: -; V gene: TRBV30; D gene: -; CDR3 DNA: TGTGCCTGGAGTCGAGACCCTGCCGGGGAGCTGTTTTTT; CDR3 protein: CAWSRDPAGELFF
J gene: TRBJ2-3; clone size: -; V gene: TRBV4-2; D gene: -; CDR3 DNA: TGTGCCAGCAGCCCAGGACTTTTCCCAGATACGCAGTATTTT; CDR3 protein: CASSPGLFPDTQYF
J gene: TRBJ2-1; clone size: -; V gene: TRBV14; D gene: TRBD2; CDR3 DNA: TGTGCCAGCAGGCTGGGACTATACAATGAGCAGTTCTTC; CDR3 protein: CASRLGLYNEQFF
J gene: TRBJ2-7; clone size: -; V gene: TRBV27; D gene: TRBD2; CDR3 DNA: TGTGCCAGCAGCCAGGCGGCTAGCGGGAACTACGAGCAGTACTTC; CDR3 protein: CASSQAASGNYEQYF
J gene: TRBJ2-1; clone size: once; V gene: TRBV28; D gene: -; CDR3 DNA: TGTGCCAGCAGTTTAAGTACTGGACTCCTGGCTGAGTTCTTC; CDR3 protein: CASSLSTGLLAEFF
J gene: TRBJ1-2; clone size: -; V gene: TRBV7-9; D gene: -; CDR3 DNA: TGTGCCAGCAGCCCGGGACTCCGAGGCTACACCTTC; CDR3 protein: CASSPGLRGYTF
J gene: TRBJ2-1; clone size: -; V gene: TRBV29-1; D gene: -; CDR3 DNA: TGCAGCGCCGGCCCCATCCATGAGCAGTTCTTC; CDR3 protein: CSAGPIHEQFF
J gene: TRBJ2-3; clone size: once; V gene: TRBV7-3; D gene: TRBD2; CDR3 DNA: TGTGCCAGCAGTACCGGGACTAGCGGGGGGGACACAGATACGCAGTATTTT; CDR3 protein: CASSTGTSGGDTDTQYF
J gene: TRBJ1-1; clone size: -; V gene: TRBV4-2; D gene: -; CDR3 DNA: TGTGCCAGCAGCCAAGATCTTTACCCGAACACTGAAGCTTTCTTT; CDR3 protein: CASSQDLYPNTEAFF
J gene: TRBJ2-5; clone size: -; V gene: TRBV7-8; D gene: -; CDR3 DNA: TGTGCCAGCAGCTTAGTGCCGCAGGGGGGAGAGACCCAGTACTTC; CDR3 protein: CASSLVPQGGETQYF
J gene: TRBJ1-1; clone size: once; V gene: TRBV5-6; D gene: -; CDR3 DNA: TGTGCCAGCAGCCCCGGGAGCCGGAACACTGAAGCTTTCTTT; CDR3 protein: CASSPGSRNTEAFF
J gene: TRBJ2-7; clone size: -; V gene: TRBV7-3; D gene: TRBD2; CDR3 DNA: TGTGCCAGCAGCTTACTGGCGGGGGGCTCCTACGAGCAGTACTTC; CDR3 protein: CASSLLAGGSYEQYF
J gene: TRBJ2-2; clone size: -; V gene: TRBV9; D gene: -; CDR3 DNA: TGTGCCAGCAGCGTTAACACCGGGGAGCTGTTTTTT; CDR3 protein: CASSVNTGELFF
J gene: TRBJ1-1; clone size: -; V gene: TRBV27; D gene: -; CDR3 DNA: TGTGCCAGCAGTTTACTCCCCCCACACGCTGAAGCTTTCTTT; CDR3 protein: CASSLLPPHAEAFF
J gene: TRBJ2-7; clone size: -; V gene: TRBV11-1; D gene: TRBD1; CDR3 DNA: TGTGCCAGCAGCTTGGCCAAAGACAGGGCACCCTCCTACGAGCAGTACTTC; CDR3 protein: CASSLAKDRAPSYEQYF
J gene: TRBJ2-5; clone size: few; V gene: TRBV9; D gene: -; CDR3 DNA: TGTGCCAGCAGCGCTCGGGATAATCAAGAGACCCAGTACTTC; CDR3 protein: CASSARDNQETQYF
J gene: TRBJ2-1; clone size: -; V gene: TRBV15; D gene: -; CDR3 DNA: TGTGCCACCAGCAGATGGCAGGGAAATGAGCAGTTCTTC; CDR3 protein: CATSRWQGNEQFF
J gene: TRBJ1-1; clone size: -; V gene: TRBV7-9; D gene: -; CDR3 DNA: TGTGCCAGCAGCTTAGAAGGTAACACTGAAGCTTTCTTT; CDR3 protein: CASSLEGNTEAFF
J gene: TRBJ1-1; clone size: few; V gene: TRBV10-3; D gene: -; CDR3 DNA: TGTGCCATCACCCGGGGCACTGAAGCTTTCTTT; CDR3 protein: CAITRGTEAFF
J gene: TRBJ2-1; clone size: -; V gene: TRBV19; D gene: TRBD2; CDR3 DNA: TGTGCCAGTAGTAATAGCGGGGGCTCCTACAATGAGCAGTTCTTC; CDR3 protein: CASSNSGGSYNEQFF
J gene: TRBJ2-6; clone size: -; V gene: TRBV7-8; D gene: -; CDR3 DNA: TGTGCCAGCAGCTTAACTTTGGGGGAGAGGGCCAACGTCCTGACTTTC; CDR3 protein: CASSLTLGERANVLTF
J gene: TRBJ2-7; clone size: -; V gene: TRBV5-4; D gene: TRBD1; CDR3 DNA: TGTGCCAGCAGCTTGGAAAGGGACAGGGGTCTTCAGTACTTC; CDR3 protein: CASSLERDRGLQYF
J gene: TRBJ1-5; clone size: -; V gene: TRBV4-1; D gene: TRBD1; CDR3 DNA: TGCGCCAGCAGCCAAGTTCGCCCCTCGCGCAGGACAGGGGATCAGCCCCAGCATTTT; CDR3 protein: CASSQVRPSRRTGDQPQHF
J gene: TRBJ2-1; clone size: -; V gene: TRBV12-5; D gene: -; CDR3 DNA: TGTGCTAGTGGTTTCGAGGGGGGGGGCTCCTACAATGAGCAGTTCTTC; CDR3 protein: CASGFEGGGSYNEQFF
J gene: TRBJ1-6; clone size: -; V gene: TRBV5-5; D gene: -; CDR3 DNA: TGTGCCAGCAGCGAGTTTTCACCCCTCCACTTT; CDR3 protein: CASSEFSPLHF
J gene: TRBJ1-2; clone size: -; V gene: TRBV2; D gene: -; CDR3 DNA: TGTGCCAGCAACGACGGTACTAACTATGGCTACACCTTC; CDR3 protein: CASNDGTNYGYTF
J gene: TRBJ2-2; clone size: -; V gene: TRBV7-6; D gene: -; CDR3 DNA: TGTGCCAGCAGCTTAGGGGCGGGAACCACCGGGGAGCTGTTTTTT; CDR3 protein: CASSLGAGTTGELFF
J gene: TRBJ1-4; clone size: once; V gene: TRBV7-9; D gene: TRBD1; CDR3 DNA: TGTGCCAGCAGCTGGGGGACAGGGGTAAATGAAAAACTGTTTTTT; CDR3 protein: CASSWGTGVNEKLFF
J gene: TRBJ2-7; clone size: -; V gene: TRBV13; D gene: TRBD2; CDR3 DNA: TGTGCCAGCAGCCCAGAGGGGACTAGCGGGAGAGACGAGCAGTACTTC; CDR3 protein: CASSPEGTSGRDEQYF
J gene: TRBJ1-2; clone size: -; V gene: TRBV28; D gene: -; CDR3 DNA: TGTGCCAGCAGTTTGCCCTGGACAAGTGGCTACACCTTC; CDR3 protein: CASSLPWTSGYTF
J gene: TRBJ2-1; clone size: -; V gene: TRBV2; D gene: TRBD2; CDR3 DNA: TGTGCCAGCAGGCCGGTCCTAGCGGCCCTCAATGAGCAGTTCTTC; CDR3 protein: CASRPVLAALNEQFF
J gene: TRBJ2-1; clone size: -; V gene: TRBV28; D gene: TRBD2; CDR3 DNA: TGTGCCAGCAGGGGAGCACGGGAGGCCTACAATGAGCAGTTCTTC; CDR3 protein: CASRGAREAYNEQFF
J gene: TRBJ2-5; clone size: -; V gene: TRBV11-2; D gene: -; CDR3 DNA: TGTGCCAGCAGCTTAGAATGGGGGCAAGAGACCCAGTACTTC; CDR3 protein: CASSLEWGQETQYF
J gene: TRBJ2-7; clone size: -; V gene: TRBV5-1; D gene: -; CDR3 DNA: TGCGCCAGCAGCAGTTTTGGGGGGAGTGGCTACGAGCAGTACTTC; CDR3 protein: CASSSFGGSGYEQYF
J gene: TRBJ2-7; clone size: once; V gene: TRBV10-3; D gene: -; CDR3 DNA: TGTGCCATCAGTGAGTCACACTACGAGCAGTACTTC; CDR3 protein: CAISESHYEQYF
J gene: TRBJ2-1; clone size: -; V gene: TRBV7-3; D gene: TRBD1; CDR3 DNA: TGTGCCAGCTGCCTTACAGGGGCGGGTTACAATGAGCAGTTCTTC; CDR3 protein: CASCLTGAGYNEQFF